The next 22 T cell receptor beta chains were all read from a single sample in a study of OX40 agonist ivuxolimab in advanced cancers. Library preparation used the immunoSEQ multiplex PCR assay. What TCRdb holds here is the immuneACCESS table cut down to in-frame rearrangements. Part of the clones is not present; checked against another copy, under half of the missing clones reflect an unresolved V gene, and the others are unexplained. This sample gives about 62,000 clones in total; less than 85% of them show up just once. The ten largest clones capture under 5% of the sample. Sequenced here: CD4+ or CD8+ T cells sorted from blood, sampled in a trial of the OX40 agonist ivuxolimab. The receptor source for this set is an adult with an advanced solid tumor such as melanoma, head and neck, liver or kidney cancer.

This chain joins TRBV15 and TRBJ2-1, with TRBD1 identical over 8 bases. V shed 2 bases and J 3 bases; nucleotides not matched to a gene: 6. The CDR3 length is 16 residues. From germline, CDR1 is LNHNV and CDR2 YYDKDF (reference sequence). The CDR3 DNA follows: TGTGCCACCAGCAGACCTTCCGGGACAGGCTACAATGAGCAGTTCTTC. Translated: CATSRPSGTGYNEQFF.

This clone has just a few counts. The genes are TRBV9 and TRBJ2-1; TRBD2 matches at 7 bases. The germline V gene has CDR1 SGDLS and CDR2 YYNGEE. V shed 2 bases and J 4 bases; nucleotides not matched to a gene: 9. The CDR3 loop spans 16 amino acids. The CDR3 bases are TGTGCCAGCAGCGTCGGCGGGGGTGAGGTTTACAATGAGCAGTTCTTC. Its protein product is CASSVGGGEVYNEQFF.

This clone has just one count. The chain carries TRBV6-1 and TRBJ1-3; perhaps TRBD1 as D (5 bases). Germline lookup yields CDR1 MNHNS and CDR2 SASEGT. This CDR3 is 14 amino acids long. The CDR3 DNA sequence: TGTGCAACCTATCAGGGATACTCTGGAAACACCATATATTTT. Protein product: CATYQGYSGNTIYF.

CDR3 protein: CASKGGKNTDTQYF. In DNA form, the CDR3 reads TGTGCCAGCAAGGGAGGGAAAAACACAGATACGCAGTATTTT. The gene calls are TRBV2 and TRBJ2-3, with 7 nucleotides matching TRBD2. The CDR3 is 14 residues long. CDR1 SNHLY and CDR2 FYNNEI come from the germline V gene. Trimming took 7 bases from V and 2 from J; bases not matched to a gene: 6.

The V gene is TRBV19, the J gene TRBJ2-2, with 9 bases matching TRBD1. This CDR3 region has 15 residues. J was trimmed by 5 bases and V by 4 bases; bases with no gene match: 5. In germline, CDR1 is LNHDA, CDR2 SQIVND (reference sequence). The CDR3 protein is CASSTGQGLTGELFF. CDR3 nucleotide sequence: TGTGCCAGTAGTACAGGACAGGGGTTAACCGGGGAGCTGTTTTTT.

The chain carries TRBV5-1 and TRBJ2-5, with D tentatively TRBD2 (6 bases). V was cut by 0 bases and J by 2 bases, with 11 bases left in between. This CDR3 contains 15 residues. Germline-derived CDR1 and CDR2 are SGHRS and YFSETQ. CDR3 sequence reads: CASSLVASGQETQYF. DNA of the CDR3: TGCGCCAGCAGCTTGGTTGCCAGCGGGCAAGAGACCCAGTACTTC.

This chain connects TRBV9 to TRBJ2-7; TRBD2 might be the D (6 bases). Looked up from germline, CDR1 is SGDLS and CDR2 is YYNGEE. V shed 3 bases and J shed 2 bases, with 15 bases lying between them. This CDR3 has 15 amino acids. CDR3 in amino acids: CASSGGTPGPYEQYF. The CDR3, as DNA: TGTGCCAGCAGCGGCGGGACCCCCGGCCCCTACGAGCAGTACTTC.

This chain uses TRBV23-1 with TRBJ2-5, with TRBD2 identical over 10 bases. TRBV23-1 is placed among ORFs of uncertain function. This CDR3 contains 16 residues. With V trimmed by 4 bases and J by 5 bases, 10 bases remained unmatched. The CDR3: CASSRSGTSAEETQYF. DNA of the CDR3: TGCGCCAGCAGTCGATCCGGGACTAGCGCGGAGGAGACCCAGTACTTC.

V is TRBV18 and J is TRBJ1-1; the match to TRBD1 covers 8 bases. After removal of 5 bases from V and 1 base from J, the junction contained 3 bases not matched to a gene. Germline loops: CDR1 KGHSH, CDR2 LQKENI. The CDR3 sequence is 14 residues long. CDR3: CASSNGQGNTEAFF. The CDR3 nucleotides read TGTGCCAGCTCAAATGGACAGGGGAACACTGAAGCTTTCTTT. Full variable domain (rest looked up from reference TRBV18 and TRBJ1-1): NAGVMQNPRHLVRRRGQEARLRCSPMKGHSHVYWYRQLPEEGLKFMVYLQKENIIDESGMPKERFSAEFPKEGPSILRIQQVVRGDSAAYFCASSNGQGNTEAFFGQGTRLTVV.

The CDR3 is CASSWGASLGETQYF. The CDR3 DNA sequence: TGTGCCAGCAGCTGGGGGGCCTCGCTTGGGGAGACCCAGTACTTC. The chain is built from TRBV5-4 and TRBJ2-5; D tentatively fits TRBD1 or TRBD2 (6 bases each). Germline V CDR1 and CDR2: SGHNT, YYREEE (reference sequence). The V end lost 3 bases, the J end lost 5 bases, and 17 bases lay between the germline ends. The CDR3 totals 15 residues.

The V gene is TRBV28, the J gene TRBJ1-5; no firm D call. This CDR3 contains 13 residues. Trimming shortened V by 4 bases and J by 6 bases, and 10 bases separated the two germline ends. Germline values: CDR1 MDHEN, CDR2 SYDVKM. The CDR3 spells CASSWAGSQPQHF. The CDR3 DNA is TGTGCCAGCAGTTGGGCAGGCAGTCAGCCCCAGCATTTT.

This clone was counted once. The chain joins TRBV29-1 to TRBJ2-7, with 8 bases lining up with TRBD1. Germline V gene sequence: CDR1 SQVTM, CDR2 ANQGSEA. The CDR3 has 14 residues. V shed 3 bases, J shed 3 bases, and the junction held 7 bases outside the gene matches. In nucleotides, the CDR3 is TGCAGCGTTGACTTTGGACAGGGCAGCTACGAGCAGTACTTC. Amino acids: CSVDFGQGSYEQYF.

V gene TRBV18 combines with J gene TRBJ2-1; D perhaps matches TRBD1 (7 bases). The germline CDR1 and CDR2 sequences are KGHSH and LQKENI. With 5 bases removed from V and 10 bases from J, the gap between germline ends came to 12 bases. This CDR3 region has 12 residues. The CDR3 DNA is TGTGCCAGCTCAAACAGGGGAGGAGAGCAGTTCTTC. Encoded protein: CASSNRGGEQFF.

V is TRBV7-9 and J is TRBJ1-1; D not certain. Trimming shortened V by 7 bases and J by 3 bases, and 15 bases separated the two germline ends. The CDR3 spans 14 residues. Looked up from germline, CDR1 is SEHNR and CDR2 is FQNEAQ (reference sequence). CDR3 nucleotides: TGTGCCAGCACCATGGATATACGGTACACTGAAGCTTTCTTT. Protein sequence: CASTMDIRYTEAFF.

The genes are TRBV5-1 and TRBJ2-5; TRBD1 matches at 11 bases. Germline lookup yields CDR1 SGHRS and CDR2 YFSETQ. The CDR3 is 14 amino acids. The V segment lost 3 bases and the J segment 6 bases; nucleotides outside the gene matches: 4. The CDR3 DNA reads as TGCGCCAGCAGCTCCGGGACAGGGGGACAGACCCAGTACTTC. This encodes CASSSGTGGQTQYF.

CDR3 loop: CASTQPGRLNTEAFF. The CDR3 DNA follows: TGTGCCAGTACTCAACCAGGGCGCCTGAACACTGAAGCTTTCTTT. This chain uses TRBV19 with TRBJ1-1, with D possibly matching TRBD1 (5 bases). The CDR3 sequence is 15 residues long. Germline values: CDR1 LNHDA, CDR2 SQIVND (reference sequence). The germline V and J ends were trimmed by 7 bases and 0 bases, with 15 bases remaining between them. The variable domain in full, completed from reference TRBV19 and TRBJ1-1, reads DGGITQSPKYLFRKEGQNVTLSCEQNLNHDAMYWYRQDPGQGLRLIYYSQIVNDFQKGDIAEGYSVSREKKESFPLTVTSAQKNPTAFYLCASTQPGRLNTEAFFGQGTRLTVV.

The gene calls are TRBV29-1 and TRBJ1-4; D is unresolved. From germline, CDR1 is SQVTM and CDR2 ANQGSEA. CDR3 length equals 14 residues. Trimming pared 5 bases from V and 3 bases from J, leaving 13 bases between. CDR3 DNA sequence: TGCAGCGTTCGATCGATGCAGTCTAATGAAAAACTGTTTTTT. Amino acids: CSVRSMQSNEKLFF.

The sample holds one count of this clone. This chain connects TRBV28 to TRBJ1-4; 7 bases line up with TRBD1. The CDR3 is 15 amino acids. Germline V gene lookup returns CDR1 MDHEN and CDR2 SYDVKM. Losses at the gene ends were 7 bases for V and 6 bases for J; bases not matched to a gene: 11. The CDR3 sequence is CASNTQQGGYEKLFF. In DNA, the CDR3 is TGTGCCAGCAATACCCAGCAGGGGGGATATGAAAAACTGTTTTTT.

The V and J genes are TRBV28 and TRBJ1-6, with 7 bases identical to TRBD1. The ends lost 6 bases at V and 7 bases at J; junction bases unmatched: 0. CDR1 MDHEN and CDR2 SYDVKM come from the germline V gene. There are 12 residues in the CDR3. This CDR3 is CASRTGNSPLHF. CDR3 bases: TGTGCCAGCAGGACAGGGAATTCACCCCTCCACTTT.

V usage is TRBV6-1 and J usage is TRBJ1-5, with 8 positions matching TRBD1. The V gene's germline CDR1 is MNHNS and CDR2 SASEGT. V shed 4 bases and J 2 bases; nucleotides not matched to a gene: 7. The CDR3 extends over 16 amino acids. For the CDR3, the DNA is TGTGCCAGCAGTGCCCCGCAGGGGGCCGGCAATCAGCCCCAGCATTTT. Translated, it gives CASSAPQGAGNQPQHF.

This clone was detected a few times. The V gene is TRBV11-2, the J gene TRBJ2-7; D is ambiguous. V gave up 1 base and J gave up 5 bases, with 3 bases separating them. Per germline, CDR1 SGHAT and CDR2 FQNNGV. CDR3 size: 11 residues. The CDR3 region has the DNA TGTGCCAGCAGCTTAGTGGACGAGCAGTACTTC. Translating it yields CASSLVDEQYF. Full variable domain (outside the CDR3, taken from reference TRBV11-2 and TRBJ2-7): EAGVAQSPRYKIIEKRQSVAFWCNPISGHATLYWYQQILGQGPKLLIQFQNNGVVDDSQLPKDRFSAERLKGVDSTLKIQPAKLEDSAVYLCASSLVDEQYFGPGTRLTVT.

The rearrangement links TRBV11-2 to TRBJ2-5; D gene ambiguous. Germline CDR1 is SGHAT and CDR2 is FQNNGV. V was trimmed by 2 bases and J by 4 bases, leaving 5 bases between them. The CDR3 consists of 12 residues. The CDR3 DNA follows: TGTGCCAGCAGCTTAAGAGGAGAGACCCAGTACTTC. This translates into CASSLRGETQYF.